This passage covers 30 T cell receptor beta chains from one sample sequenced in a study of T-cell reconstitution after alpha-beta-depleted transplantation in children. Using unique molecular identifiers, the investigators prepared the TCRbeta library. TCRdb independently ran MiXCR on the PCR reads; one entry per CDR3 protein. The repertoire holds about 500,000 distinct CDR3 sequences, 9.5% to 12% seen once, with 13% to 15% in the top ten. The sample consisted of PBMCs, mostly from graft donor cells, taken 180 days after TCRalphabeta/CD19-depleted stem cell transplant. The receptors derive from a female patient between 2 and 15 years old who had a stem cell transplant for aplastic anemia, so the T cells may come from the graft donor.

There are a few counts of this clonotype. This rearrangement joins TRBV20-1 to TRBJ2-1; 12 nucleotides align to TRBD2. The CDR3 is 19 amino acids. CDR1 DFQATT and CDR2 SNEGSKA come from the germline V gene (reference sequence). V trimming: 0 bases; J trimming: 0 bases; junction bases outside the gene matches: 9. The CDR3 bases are TGCAGTGCTAGAGATTGGCAGACTAGCGGGAGTGGCTCCTACAATGAGCAGTTCTTC. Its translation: CSARDWQTSGSGSYNEQFF.

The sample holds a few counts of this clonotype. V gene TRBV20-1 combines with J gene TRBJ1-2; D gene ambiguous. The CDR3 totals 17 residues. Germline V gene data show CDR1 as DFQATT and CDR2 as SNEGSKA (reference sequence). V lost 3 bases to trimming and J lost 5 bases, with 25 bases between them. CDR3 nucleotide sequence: TGCAGTGCTAGGAGCTTTGGAGCAGTAGGAACTTGGTATGGCTACACCTTC. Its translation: CSARSFGAVGTWYGYTF.

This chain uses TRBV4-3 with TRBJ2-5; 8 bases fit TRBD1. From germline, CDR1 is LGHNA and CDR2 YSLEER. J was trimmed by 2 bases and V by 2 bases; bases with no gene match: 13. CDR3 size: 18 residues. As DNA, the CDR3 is TGCGCCAGCAGCCAACTCCCACGCAGGGGGCAATTTCAAGAGACCCAGTACTTC. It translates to CASSQLPRRGQFQETQYF.

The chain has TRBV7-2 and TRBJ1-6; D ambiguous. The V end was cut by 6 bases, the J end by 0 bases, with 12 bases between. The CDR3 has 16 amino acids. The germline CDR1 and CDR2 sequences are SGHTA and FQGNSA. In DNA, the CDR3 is TGTGCCAGCAGGACACCCTCGGGCTCCTATAATTCACCCCTCCACTTT. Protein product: CASRTPSGSYNSPLHF.

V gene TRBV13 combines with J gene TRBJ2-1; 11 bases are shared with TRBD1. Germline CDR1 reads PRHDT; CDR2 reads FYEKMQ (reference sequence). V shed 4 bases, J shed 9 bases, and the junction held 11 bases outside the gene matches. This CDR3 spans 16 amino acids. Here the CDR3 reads CASSSAGQGASSEQFF. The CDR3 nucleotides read TGTGCCAGCAGCTCAGCCGGACAGGGGGCCAGTAGTGAGCAGTTCTTC.

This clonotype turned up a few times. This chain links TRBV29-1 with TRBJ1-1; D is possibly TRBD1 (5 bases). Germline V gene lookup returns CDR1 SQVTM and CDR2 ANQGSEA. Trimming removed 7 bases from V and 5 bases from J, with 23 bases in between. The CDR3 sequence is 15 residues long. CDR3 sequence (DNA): TGCAGCGAAACGTCTACCCGGGGGAGTGGAACTGAAGCTTTCTTT. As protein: CSETSTRGSGTEAFF.

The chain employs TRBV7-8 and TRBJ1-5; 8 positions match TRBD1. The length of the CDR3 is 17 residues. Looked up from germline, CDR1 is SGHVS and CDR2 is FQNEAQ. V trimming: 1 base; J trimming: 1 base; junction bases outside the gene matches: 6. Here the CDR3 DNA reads TGTGCCAGCAGCTTAGTAAGACAGGGGAAGAGCAATCAGCCCCAGCATTTT. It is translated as CASSLVRQGKSNQPQHF.

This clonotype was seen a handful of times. DNA of the CDR3: TGTGCCAGCAGTAAGGACAGGAACAATGAGCAGTTCTTC. Translating it yields CASSKDRNNEQFF. The rearrangement links TRBV6-6 to TRBJ2-1, with 7 bases matching TRBD1. J gave up 5 bases and V 5 bases, and 3 bases lay outside the gene matches. The germline CDR1 and CDR2 sequences are MNHNY and SVGAGI (reference sequence). CDR3 length: 13 residues.

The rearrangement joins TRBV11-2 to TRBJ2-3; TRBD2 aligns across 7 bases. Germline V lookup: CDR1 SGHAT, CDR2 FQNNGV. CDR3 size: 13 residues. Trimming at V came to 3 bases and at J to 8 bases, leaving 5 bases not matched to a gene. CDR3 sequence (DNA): TGTGCCAGCAGCTTGTGGGAGGGATTTACGCAGTATTTT. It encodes CASSLWEGFTQYF.

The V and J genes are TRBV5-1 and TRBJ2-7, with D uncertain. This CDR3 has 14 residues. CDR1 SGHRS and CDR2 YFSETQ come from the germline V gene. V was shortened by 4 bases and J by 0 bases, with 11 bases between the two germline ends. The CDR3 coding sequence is TGCGCCAGCAGCCGACTGGTCAGCTCCTACGAGCAGTACTTC. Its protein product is CASSRLVSSYEQYF.

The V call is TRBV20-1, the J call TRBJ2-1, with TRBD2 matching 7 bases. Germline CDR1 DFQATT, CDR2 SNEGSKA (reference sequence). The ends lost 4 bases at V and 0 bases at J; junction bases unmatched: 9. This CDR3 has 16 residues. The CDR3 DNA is TGCAGTGCTAAGACTCTAGCGGAACACTCCTACAATGAGCAGTTCTTC. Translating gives CSAKTLAEHSYNEQFF.

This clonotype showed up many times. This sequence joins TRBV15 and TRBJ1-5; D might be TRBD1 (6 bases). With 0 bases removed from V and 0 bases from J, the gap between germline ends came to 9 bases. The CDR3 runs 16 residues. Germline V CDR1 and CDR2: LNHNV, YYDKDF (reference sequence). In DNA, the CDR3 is TGTGCCACCAGCAGAGAGTGGGACATTAGCAATCAGCCCCAGCATTTT. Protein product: CATSREWDISNQPQHF.

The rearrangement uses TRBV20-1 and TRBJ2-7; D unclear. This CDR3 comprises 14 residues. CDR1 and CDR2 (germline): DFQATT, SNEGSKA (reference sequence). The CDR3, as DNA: TGCGGAGTTATAGGATCCAGTAGCACCTACGAGCAGTACTTC. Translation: CGVIGSSSTYEQYF.

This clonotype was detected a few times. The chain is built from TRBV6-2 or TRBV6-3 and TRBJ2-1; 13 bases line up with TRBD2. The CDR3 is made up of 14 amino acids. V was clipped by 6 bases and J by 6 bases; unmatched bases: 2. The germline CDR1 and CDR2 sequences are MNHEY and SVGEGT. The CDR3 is CASSGTSGTNEQFF. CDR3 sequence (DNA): TGTGCCAGCAGCGGGACTAGCGGGACCAATGAGCAGTTCTTC.

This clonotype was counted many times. For the CDR3, the DNA is TGTGCCAGCTCACCTACGACAGGGATTAGAGACATTCAGTACTTC. This encodes CASSPTTGIRDIQYF. This chain uses TRBV18 with TRBJ2-4; TRBD1 matches at 7 bases. CDR1 and CDR2 from the germline V gene are KGHSH and LQKENI. The CDR3 sequence is 15 residues long. The V and J ends lost 3 bases and 8 bases, in that order; junction bases with no gene match: 10. The full variable domain, in which reference TRBV18 and TRBJ2-4 provide the parts outside the CDR3, is NAGVMQNPRHLVRRRGQEARLRCSPMKGHSHVYWYRQLPEEGLKFMVYLQKENIIDESGMPKERFSAEFPKEGPSILRIQQVVRGDSAAYFCASSPTTGIRDIQYFGAGTRLSVL.

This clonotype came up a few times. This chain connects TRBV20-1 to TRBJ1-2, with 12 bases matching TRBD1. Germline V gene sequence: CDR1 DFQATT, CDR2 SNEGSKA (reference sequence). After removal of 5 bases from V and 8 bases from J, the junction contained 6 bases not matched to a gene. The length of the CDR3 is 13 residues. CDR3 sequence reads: CSAPGQGAGGYTF. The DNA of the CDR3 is TGCAGTGCTCCGGGACAGGGGGCAGGCGGCTACACCTTC.

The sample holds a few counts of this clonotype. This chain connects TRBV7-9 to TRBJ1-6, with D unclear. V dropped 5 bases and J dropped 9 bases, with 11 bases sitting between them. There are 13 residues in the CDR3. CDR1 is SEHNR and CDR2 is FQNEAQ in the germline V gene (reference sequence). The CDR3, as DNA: TGTGCCAGCAGCCTCGGACCTCGTTCACCCCTCCACTTT. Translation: CASSLGPRSPLHF.

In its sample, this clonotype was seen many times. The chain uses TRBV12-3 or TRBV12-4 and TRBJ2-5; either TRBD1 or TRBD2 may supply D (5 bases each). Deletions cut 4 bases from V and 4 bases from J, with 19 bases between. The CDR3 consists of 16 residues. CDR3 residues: CASSSLRDGGRETQYF. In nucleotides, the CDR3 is TGTGCCAGCAGTTCCCTCCGGGACGGCGGAAGAGAGACCCAGTACTTC.

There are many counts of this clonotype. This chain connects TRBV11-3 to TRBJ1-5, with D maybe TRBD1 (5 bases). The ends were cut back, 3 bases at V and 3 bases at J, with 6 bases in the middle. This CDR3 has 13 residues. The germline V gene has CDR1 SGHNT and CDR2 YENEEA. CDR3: CASSLTVNQPQHF. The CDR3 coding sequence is TGTGCCAGCAGCTTGACAGTCAATCAGCCCCAGCATTTT.

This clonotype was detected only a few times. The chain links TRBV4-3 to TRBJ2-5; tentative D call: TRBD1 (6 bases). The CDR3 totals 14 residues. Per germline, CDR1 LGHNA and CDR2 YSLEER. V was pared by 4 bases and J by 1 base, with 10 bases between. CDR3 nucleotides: TGCGCCAGCAGCCCAGAGGACAGCCAAGAGACCCAGTACTTC. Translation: CASSPEDSQETQYF.

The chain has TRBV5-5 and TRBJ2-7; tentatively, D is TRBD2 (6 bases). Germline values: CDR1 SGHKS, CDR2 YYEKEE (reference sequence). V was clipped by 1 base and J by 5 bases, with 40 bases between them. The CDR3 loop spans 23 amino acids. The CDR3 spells CASSLSSSWSQYSKLTSLHEQYF. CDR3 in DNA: TGTGCCAGCAGCTTGTCAAGTAGCTGGTCCCAGTATTCAAAGTTGACTAGTCTTCACGAGCAGTACTTC. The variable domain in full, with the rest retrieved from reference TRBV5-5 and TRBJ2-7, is DAGVTQSPTHLIKTRGQQVTLRCSPISGHKSVSWYQQVLGQGPQFIFQYYEKEERGRGNFPDRFSARQFPNYSSELNVNALLLGDSALYLCASSLSSSWSQYSKLTSLHEQYFGPGTRLTVT.

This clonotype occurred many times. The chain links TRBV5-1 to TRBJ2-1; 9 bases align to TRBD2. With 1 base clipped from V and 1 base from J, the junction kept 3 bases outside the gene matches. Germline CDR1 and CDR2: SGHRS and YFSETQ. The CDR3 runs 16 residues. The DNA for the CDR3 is TGCGCCAGCAGCTTGCCCCTAGCGGGGTCCTACAATGAGCAGTTCTTC. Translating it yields CASSLPLAGSYNEQFF.

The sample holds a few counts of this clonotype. Here the CDR3 reads CASSLLFKETQYF. The CDR3 DNA is TGTGCCAGCAGCTTACTATTTAAAGAGACCCAGTACTTC. The chain couples TRBV11-2 to TRBJ2-5, with no clear D. Germline V gene lookup returns CDR1 SGHAT and CDR2 FQNNGV. V was trimmed by 2 bases and J by 3 bases, leaving 7 bases between them. This CDR3 has 13 amino acids.

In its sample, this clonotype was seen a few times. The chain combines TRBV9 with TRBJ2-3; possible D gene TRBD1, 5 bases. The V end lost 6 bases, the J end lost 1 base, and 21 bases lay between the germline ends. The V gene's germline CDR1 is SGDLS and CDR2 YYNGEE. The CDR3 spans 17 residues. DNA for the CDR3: TGTGCCAGCAACCCGCGCGACAGAGCCCTTGGCACAGATACGCAGTATTTT. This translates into CASNPRDRALGTDTQYF.

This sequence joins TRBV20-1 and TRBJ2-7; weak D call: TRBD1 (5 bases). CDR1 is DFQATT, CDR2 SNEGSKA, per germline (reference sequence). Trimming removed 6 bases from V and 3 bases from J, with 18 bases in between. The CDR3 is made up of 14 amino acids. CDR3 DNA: TGCAGTGCCAACCCAGGGTCGCATTTCTACGAGCAGTACTTC. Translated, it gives CSANPGSHFYEQYF.

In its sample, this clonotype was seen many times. CDR3 protein: CSGGPGLATDTQYF. CDR3 nucleotide sequence: TGCAGCGGCGGACCGGGACTAGCCACAGATACGCAGTATTTT. This rearrangement joins TRBV20-1 to TRBJ2-3; 9 bases fit TRBD2. The CDR3 covers 14 residues. Looked up from germline, CDR1 is DFQATT and CDR2 is SNEGSKA (reference sequence).

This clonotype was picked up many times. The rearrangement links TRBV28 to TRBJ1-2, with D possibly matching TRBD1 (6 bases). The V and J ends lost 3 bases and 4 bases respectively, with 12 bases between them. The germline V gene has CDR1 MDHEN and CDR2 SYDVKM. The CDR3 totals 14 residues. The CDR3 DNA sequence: TGTGCCAGCAGTTTTCACAGGGTAGCCTATGGCTACACCTTC. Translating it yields CASSFHRVAYGYTF.

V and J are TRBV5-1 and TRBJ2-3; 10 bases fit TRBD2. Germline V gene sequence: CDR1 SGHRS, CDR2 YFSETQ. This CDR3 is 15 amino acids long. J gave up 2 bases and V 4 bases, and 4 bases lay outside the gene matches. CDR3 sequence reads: CASSPTSGATDTQYF. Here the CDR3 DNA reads TGCGCCAGCAGCCCTACTAGCGGGGCCACAGATACGCAGTATTTT.

The chain's CDR3 is CASSLDRGLASNTGELFF. CDR3 DNA sequence: TGTGCCAGCAGCTTAGATCGAGGACTAGCGAGTAACACCGGGGAGCTGTTTTTT. The gene calls are TRBV11-2 and TRBJ2-2; 9 bases align to TRBD2. This CDR3 comprises 18 residues. Losses at the gene ends were 0 bases for V and 2 bases for J; bases not matched to a gene: 7. CDR1 is SGHAT and CDR2 is FQNNGV in the germline V gene.

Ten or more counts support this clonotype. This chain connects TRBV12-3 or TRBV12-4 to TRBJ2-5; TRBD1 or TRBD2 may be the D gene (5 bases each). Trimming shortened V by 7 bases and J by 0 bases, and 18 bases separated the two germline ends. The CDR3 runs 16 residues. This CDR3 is CASMGDRQKNQETQYF. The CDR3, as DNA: TGTGCCAGCATGGGAGACAGACAAAAAAACCAAGAGACCCAGTACTTC.